The T cell receptor beta chain described here comes from a study of OX40 agonist ivuxolimab in advanced cancers. Study-wide context: Ivuxolimab was a fully human IgG2 agonistic monoclonal antibody targeting the costimulatory receptor OX40 (CD134). Of the 50 to 55 dose-escalation patients, hepatocellular carcinoma was present in roughly 19, melanoma in around 15, renal cell carcinoma in 9 and head and neck cancer in 9. Patients were allowed to have had prior anti-PD-1, anti-PD-L1 or anti-CTLA-4 therapy, and roughly two fifths of the dose-escalation patients had been treated with checkpoint inhibitors. A male proportion of roughly 80% and a mean age of roughly 58 years, ranging from about 23 to 90, were recorded for the dose-escalation cohort. Intravenous ivuxolimab was administered to patients every 2 weeks at six dose levels: 0.01, 0.1, 0.3, 1.5, 3 and 10 mg/kg. The purpose of peripheral TCRbeta sequencing was to test whether ivuxolimab changed TCR sequence diversity and led to clonal T-cell expansion. Partial responses occurred in three dose-escalation patients, of whom one had hepatocellular carcinoma and two had cutaneous melanoma. The paper reports the monotherapy dose-escalation portion (N of about 47 patients) of the phase I ivuxolimab trial.

Genomic DNA was isolated from the sorted cells so that the TCRbeta CDR3 region could be sequenced. The immunoSEQ Assay was used for sequencing of TCRbeta CDR3 regions. TCRdb carries this immuneACCESS record with in-frame sequences only. Its versions omit some clonotypes, under half of them owing to an unresolved V gene in the studies checked, with the rest unexplained. This sample has about 54,000 clones in its table, and less than 95% of those were observed once. The ten largest account for 8.7% of the sample. The trial excluded patients who had a history of autoimmune disease or who were on systemic immunosuppression. Peripheral blood for TCR sequencing was drawn from every dose cohort at baseline, at cycle 4 day 1 and at cycle 7 day 1. The samples were taken from a phase I, first-in-human, multicenter, open-label dose-escalation trial of ivuxolimab. The trial enrolled adults with locally advanced or metastatic head and neck squamous cell, hepatocellular, melanoma or renal cell carcinoma. Before TCR sequencing, CD4+ and CD8+ T cells were separately sorted from peripheral blood.

To note about this clone: No cognate antigen has been identified for it. Base qualities are missing; no much larger clone stands one base away.

The paper as a whole reports these results and caveats: Low levels of normalized T-cell clonal expansion were also shown by some nonresponding patients. In the 0.1-3.0 mg/kg groups, partial responders were among the patients with the lowest normalized peripheral clonal expansion, particularly in CD8+ T cells. At doses of 0.1 to 3.0 mg/kg, clonal expansion of both CD4+ and CD8+ blood T cells was observed from baseline to week 6. After ivuxolimab, more expanded clones were found on average in CD8+ T cells than in CD4+ T cells. Antigen specificity was not determined for the clonally expanded peripheral T cells.

V lost 4 bases and J lost 6 bases; the stretch between them is 18 bases long. Taken from the germline V gene (reference sequence), the CDR1 and CDR2 loops are LNHDA and SQIVND. The CDR3 contains 15 residues, cysteine and phenylalanine counted. Only the CDR3 portion is preserved as DNA: 45 bases, with reading frame beginning at the first base. This receptor was identified in an adult with an advanced solid tumor such as melanoma, head and neck, liver or kidney cancer. This sample comprised CD4+ or CD8+ T cells sorted from blood, obtained in a trial of the OX40 agonist ivuxolimab. The chain was built from TRBV19 and TRBJ1-1; possibly the D gene is TRBD1, per 6 matching bases. The CDR3 protein sequence reads: CASSTNRAFWAEAFF. The sequenced DNA is TGTGCCAGTAGTACGAACAGGGCATTTTGGGCTGAAGCTTTCTTT.